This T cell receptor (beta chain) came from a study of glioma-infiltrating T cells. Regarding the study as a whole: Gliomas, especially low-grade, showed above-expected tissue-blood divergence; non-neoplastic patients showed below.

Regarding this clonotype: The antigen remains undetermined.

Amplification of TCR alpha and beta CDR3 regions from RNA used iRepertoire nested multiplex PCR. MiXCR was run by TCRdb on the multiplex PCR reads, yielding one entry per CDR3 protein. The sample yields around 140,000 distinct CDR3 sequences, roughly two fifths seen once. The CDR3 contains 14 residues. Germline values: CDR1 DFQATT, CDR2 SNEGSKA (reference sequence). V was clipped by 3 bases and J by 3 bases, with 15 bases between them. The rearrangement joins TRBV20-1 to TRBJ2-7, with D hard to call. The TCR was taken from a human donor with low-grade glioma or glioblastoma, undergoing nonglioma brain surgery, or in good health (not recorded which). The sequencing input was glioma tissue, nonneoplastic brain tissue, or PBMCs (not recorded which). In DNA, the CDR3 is TGCAGTGCTAGGCACGCAGGTTTTAACTACGAGCAGTACTTC. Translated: CSARHAGFNYEQYF.